The 16 T cell receptor beta chains presented below share a single source sample, sequenced in a study of T cells after yellow fever vaccination (dated by TCRdb to about 2019). This specimen's treatment or condition label, per the study, means: live attenuated yellow fever vaccine strain. Library construction relied on 5' RACE. Sequencer: Illumina NovaSeq 6000. TCRdb reprocessing: public reads trimmed at Q25 with fastp, clones called with MiXCR, in-frame beta chains kept. Under each unique CDR3 protein, matching rows form one entry showing the most common genes and DNA. The sample table lists around 340,000 distinct CDR3 sequences, 12% of them with a count of one. Clones ranked in the top ten supply roughly 3% of the sample. The source was CD4+ T cells sorted from PBMCs, collected 15 days after the yellow fever booster vaccination. The receptor source for this set is a man between 18 and 35 years old who received the YFV17D yellow fever vaccine.

This sequence joins TRBV5-6 and TRBJ2-1, with D tentatively TRBD2 (7 bases). The V and J ends lost 0 bases and 3 bases respectively, with 13 bases between them. The germline gives CDR1 SGHDT, CDR2 YYEEEE. The CDR3 runs to 16 residues. The CDR3 region is CASSLGGGGHYNEQFF. The CDR3 DNA reads TGTGCCAGCAGCTTGGGGGGCGGGGGCCACTACAATGAGCAGTTCTTC.

The chain is built from TRBV4-3 and TRBJ2-7; the D is unclear. This CDR3 has 13 amino acids. Per the germline V gene, CDR1 is LGHNA and CDR2 is YSLEER. Trimming stripped 2 bases from V and 5 bases from J, with 10 bases between. The CDR3 loop is CASSQSPGDEQYV. DNA of the CDR3: TGCGCCAGCAGCCAATCTCCGGGCGACGAGCAGTACGTC.

The sample holds a few counts of this clonotype. The chain uses TRBV20-1 and TRBJ1-1, with D uncertain. From germline, CDR1 is DFQATT and CDR2 SNEGSKA (reference sequence). The length of the CDR3 is 17 residues. Between the trimmed V and J ends, which lost 0 bases and 3 bases, there was a span of 20 bases. The CDR3 reads CSARELSRSGSHTEAFF. In DNA, the CDR3 is TGCAGTGCTAGAGAGTTAAGTCGATCGGGTTCGCACACTGAAGCTTTCTTT.

V and J are TRBV29-1 and TRBJ2-5, with D perhaps given as TRBD1 or TRBD2 (6 bases each). Germline V gene sequence: CDR1 SQVTM, CDR2 ANQGSEA. CDR3 length: 12 residues. The V end lost 6 bases, the J end lost 5 bases, and 13 bases lay between the germline ends. The CDR3 region is CSVGPGAETQYF. In nucleotides, the CDR3 is TGCAGCGTGGGCCCGGGGGCCGAGACCCAGTACTTC.

This clonotype was found a few times. The rearrangement joins TRBV4-1 to TRBJ2-5; D may be TRBD1 or TRBD2 (5 bases each). Germline lookup yields CDR1 MGHRA and CDR2 YSYEKL. CDR3 length: 17 amino acids. Trimming removed 1 base at V and 4 bases at J, with 19 bases between. The CDR3 region is CASSQVLGERLSETQYF. The CDR3 DNA sequence: TGCGCCAGCAGCCAAGTACTAGGGGAGAGGCTGTCAGAGACCCAGTACTTC.

Only a few counts were recorded for this clonotype. The CDR3 DNA follows: TGTGCCAGCTCACCAATGCGGGGAGGGAACACTGAAGCTTTCTTT. Encoded protein: CASSPMRGGNTEAFF. The chain employs TRBV18 and TRBJ1-1; D gene uncertain. The CDR3 has 15 residues. With 2 bases removed from V and 1 base from J, the gap between germline ends came to 11 bases. Germline assignment: CDR1 KGHSH and CDR2 LQKENI.

This clonotype was seen a handful of times. The chain is built from TRBV6-1 and TRBJ1-6, with 9 positions matching TRBD1. Germline loops: CDR1 MNHNS, CDR2 SASEGT. V shed 7 bases, J shed 7 bases, and the junction held 5 bases outside the gene matches. CDR3 length: 14 residues. DNA for the CDR3: TGTGCCAGCAACGACAGGGGGGCAAATTCACCCCTCCACTTT. The encoded protein is CASNDRGANSPLHF.

This clonotype has only a few counts. The chain joins TRBV4-3 to TRBJ2-2; D gene unclear. V dropped 0 bases and J dropped 0 bases, with 5 bases sitting between them. This CDR3 region has 15 residues. Germline CDR1 is LGHNA and CDR2 is YSLEER. CDR3 in DNA: TGCGCCAGCAGCCAAGAACAGACGAACACCGGGGAGCTGTTTTTT. Translated: CASSQEQTNTGELFF.

This clonotype was found a few times. The rearrangement uses TRBV5-1 and TRBJ2-5, with D tentatively TRBD1 (6 bases). Trimming pared 7 bases from V and 5 bases from J, leaving 15 bases between. Germline CDR1 is SGHRS and CDR2 is YFSETQ. The CDR3 has 13 amino acids. This CDR3 is CASAGTPSETQYF. The CDR3 nucleotides are TGCGCCAGCGCCGGGACACCCTCCGAGACCCAGTACTTC.

Worth noting for this clonotype: A much larger clone lies one base from this, so it may be a read error. The genes are TRBV5-1 and TRBJ2-2, with 7 bases aligning to TRBD1. The CDR3 loop spans 15 amino acids. Trimming at V came to 2 bases and at J to 1 base, leaving 2 bases not matched to a gene. The germline CDR1 and CDR2 sequences are SGHRS and YFSETQ. The CDR3 DNA reads as TGCGCCAGCAGCTTCGGGACAGTGAACACCGGGGAGCTGTTTTTT. It specifies CASSFGTVNTGELFF.

In its sample, this clonotype was seen a few times. CDR3 nucleotides: TGTGCCAGCAGTCTCCGGACTAGCGGGGCCGGTAGAGAGACCCAGTACTTC. This sequence encodes CASSLRTSGAGRETQYF. The rearrangement links TRBV6-2 or TRBV6-3 to TRBJ2-5; the match to TRBD2 covers 12 bases. The germline V gene encodes CDR1 MNHEY and CDR2 SVGEGT. Trimming took 5 bases from V and 4 from J; bases not matched to a gene: 11. CDR3 size: 17 residues.

This chain links TRBV18 with TRBJ1-5; 7 nucleotides align to TRBD1. This CDR3 contains 13 residues. CDR1 KGHSH and CDR2 LQKENI come from the germline V gene. Trimming cost V 8 bases and J 5 bases; bases outside gene matches: 6. The CDR3 is CASRGGGDQPQHF. The CDR3 nucleotides read TGTGCCAGCCGGGGAGGGGGCGATCAGCCCCAGCATTTT.

This chain connects TRBV6-2 or TRBV6-3 to TRBJ1-6; TRBD1 matches 8 bases. The germline V gene encodes CDR1 MNHEY and CDR2 SVGEGT. With 6 bases clipped from V and 7 bases from J, the junction kept 5 bases outside the gene matches. This CDR3 is built from 14 residues. CDR3 nucleotides: TGTGCCAGCAGCTCCAGGGGGCAAAATTCACCCCTCCACTTT. Amino acids: CASSSRGQNSPLHF.

This clonotype was detected a few times. The chain employs TRBV4-1 and TRBJ2-4, with D possibly matching TRBD1 (5 bases). This CDR3 contains 15 residues. Germline assignment: CDR1 MGHRA and CDR2 YSYEKL. The V end was cut by 1 base, the J end by 2 bases, with 9 bases between. CDR3 sequence (DNA): TGCGCCAGCAGCCAAGTTCACAGGCCCAAAAACATTCAGTACTTC. Residues: CASSQVHRPKNIQYF.

The J gene is TRBJ1-4, the V gene TRBV6-2 or TRBV6-3; no definite D call. CDR1 MNHEY and CDR2 SVGEGT come from the germline V gene. Trimming removed 6 bases at V and 8 bases at J, with 16 bases between. The CDR3 extends over 14 amino acids. The CDR3 bases are TGTGCCAGCAGCCCTCGGGATGGAGGCGAAAAACTGTTTTTT. Its translation: CASSPRDGGEKLFF.

This clonotype was counted only a few times. V and J are TRBV6-2 or TRBV6-3 and TRBJ2-2; no definite D call. This CDR3 is 13 amino acids long. V lost 2 bases and J lost 1, with 2 bases in between. CDR1 and CDR2 (germline): MNHEY, SVGEGT. Here the CDR3 DNA reads TGTGCCAGCAGTTACCTGAACACCGGGGAGCTGTTTTTT. Encoded protein: CASSYLNTGELFF.